The source of this TCR beta chain is a study of blood T cell repertoires in COVID-19 (dated by TCRdb to the early 2020s). The study in broad terms: Samples covering the acute and convalescent phases of COVID-19 were provided by collaborators in the United States, Italy and Spain. The prospective study material was composed of cDNA or gDNA derived from T cells, B-cell-depleted T cells, or PBMCs. Subjects who had been exposed to COVID-19, were actively infected with it, or had recovered from it provided the deeply sampled blood TCRbeta repertoires that made up the dataset. The repertoires were released in a freely available public database intended as a resource for research on the immune response to SARS-CoV-2. Samples were obtained from the ongoing ImmuneRACE study (first 160 participants) and from 1,254 subjects provided by 6 global collaborators. A de-identified subject ID, COVID-19 status, age in years and sex were almost always included in the sample metadata. Where available, HLA class I and class II types were obtained from metadata supplied by the sample provider rather than from assay-based typing.

The paper as a whole reports these results and caveats: Clinical and demographic metadata were provided uncurated, with the amount varying by source and participant.

The germline V and J ends show losses of 7 bases and 4 bases respectively, and no gene match explains 4 bases of the junction. The CDR3 has 13 amino acids, counting the end cysteine and phenylalanine. The sequence is cut down to CDR3 DNA, 39 bases in frame from base 1. From a lookup of the germline V gene (reference sequence), CDR1 and CDR2 are LNHDA and SQIVND. At one collaborating source in Seattle, patients were enrolled during active infection and were followed longitudinally through the course of disease. Collaborating institutions collected whole blood in K2EDTA tubes following their own protocols. For TCRbeta analysis, collaborator samples were shipped as frozen whole blood, as isolated PBMCs, or as DNA extracted from either sample type. TCRbeta CDR3 regions were amplified from genomic DNA using the immunoSEQ Assay, a bias-controlled multiplex PCR. On the study's bioinformatics: Within the assay, amplification of reference gene primers was used to estimate how many nucleated cells each sample contained. To quantify the absolute abundance of each unique TCRbeta CDR3 rearrangement, sequence reads were collapsed and filtered. For each sample, productive Simpson clonality was calculated by taking the square root of Simpson's diversity index across productive rearrangements. TCRdb limited this immuneACCESS table to in-frame rearrangements with V and J called. A share of clones is missing; checked studies link under half to unresolved V genes, and the rest is unexplained. That table is the source of V, J and clone size, and D and trimming were worked out from the DNA. The sample contains roughly 80,000 clones, about nine tenths of them found a single time. About 2.5% of the sample is taken by the ten largest.

As regards this clone: Its antigen is currently not known. Base qualities were left out, and no much larger clone turns up one base away.

The sequencing sample was made of peripheral blood. The chain joins TRBV19 to TRBJ1-3; TRBD1 matches 7 bases in the middle. This TCR came from a man aged 45 to 65 with COVID-19, enrolled during active disease. The CDR3 amino acid sequence is: CASKTGAGNTIYF. The DNA sequence reads TGTGCCAGTAAAACAGGGGCAGGAAACACCATATATTTT.